Below, 21 T cell receptor beta chains from the same sample are listed, as sequenced in a study of identical twins. TCRdb ran MiXCR on the 5' RACE reads and lists one entry per CDR3 protein. The sample has approximately 240,000 distinct CDR3 sequences, over 12% seen once. Sequencing was performed on memory (CD45RO+) T cells sorted from blood. These receptors all stem from a woman aged 18-35 years in good health.

This clonotype was detected a few times. The V call is TRBV20-1, the J call TRBJ2-1; tentatively, D is TRBD1 or TRBD2 (6 bases each). CDR1 and CDR2 from the germline V gene are DFQATT and SNEGSKA (reference sequence). This CDR3 region has 14 residues. The germline V and J ends were trimmed by 3 bases and 4 bases, with 13 bases remaining between them. The CDR3 reads CSASSGAQYNEQFF. For the CDR3, the DNA is TGCAGTGCTAGTTCGGGGGCGCAATACAATGAGCAGTTCTTC.

CDR3 amino acids: CASRKVRPQHF. DNA of the CDR3: TGTGCCAGCAGGAAGGTCAGGCCCCAGCATTTT. The chain carries TRBV12-3 or TRBV12-4 and TRBJ1-5; D call uncertain. V was shortened by 6 bases and J by 9 bases, with 9 bases between the two germline ends. The CDR3 extends over 11 amino acids.

This clonotype showed up just a few times. V gene TRBV12-3 or TRBV12-4 combines with J gene TRBJ1-5; the D is unclear. V lost 3 bases and J 6 bases, leaving 9 bases between the germline ends. The CDR3 has 13 amino acids. CDR3 sequence: CASSLREFQPQHF. As DNA, the CDR3 is TGTGCCAGCAGTTTGAGGGAGTTTCAGCCCCAGCATTTT.

This clonotype was seen a few times. The chain joins TRBV3-1 to TRBJ2-2; the D gene is possibly TRBD2 (5 bases). V was pared by 8 bases and J by 10 bases, with 14 bases between. The CDR3 totals 12 residues. From germline, CDR1 is LGHDT and CDR2 YNNKEL (reference sequence). The CDR3 sequence: CASDNRGTELFF. CDR3 sequence (DNA): TGTGCCAGCGATAACCGGGGAACGGAGCTGTTTTTT.

This clonotype was detected only a few times. The J gene is TRBJ2-7, the V gene TRBV20-1; TRBD2 matches 9 bases. Germline V lookup: CDR1 DFQATT, CDR2 SNEGSKA (reference sequence). This CDR3 has 17 residues. V dropped 2 bases and J dropped 0; count of bases not matched to a gene: 11. The CDR3 sequence: CSARRLPSGVLSYEQYF. Here the CDR3 DNA reads TGCAGTGCTAGACGACTCCCTAGCGGGGTCCTCTCCTACGAGCAGTACTTC.

The rearrangement joins TRBV20-1 to TRBJ2-3; D gene ambiguous. The CDR3 spans 13 residues. The V end was cut by 6 bases, the J end by 1 base, with 11 bases between. Germline CDR1 is DFQATT and CDR2 is SNEGSKA (reference sequence). CDR3: CSAADGRTDTQYF. DNA of the CDR3: TGCAGTGCCGCCGACGGCCGCACAGATACGCAGTATTTT.

The chain has TRBV6-1 and TRBJ1-5, with a possible D match to TRBD1 (6 bases). The germline V gene encodes CDR1 MNHNS and CDR2 SASEGT. The CDR3 is made up of 16 amino acids. V gave up 10 bases and J gave up 1 base, with 20 bases separating them. The CDR3 nucleotides are TGTGCCACCATCACTAAACCCGACAGGAGCAATCAGCCCCAGCATTTT. Encoded protein: CATITKPDRSNQPQHF.

This clonotype showed up just a few times. The chain combines TRBV5-1 with TRBJ1-1; the D gene is possibly TRBD1 (6 bases). The CDR3 runs to 14 residues. Between the trimmed V and J ends, which lost 4 bases and 3 bases, there was a span of 13 bases. Germline values: CDR1 SGHRS, CDR2 YFSETQ. CDR3 in amino acids: CASSEKDSYTEAFF. The CDR3 region has the DNA TGCGCCAGCAGCGAAAAGGACAGTTACACTGAAGCTTTCTTT. The whole variable domain, remainder taken from reference TRBV5-1 and TRBJ1-1, is KAGVTQTPRYLIKTRGQQVTLSCSPISGHRSVSWYQQTPGQGLQFLFEYFSETQRNKGNFPGRFSGRQFSNSRSEMNVSTLELGDSALYLCASSEKDSYTEAFFGQGTRLTVV.

This clonotype was counted ten times or more. V usage is TRBV11-2 and J usage is TRBJ2-3; D is undetermined. Germline-derived CDR1 and CDR2 are SGHAT and FQNNGV. This CDR3 spans 11 amino acids. V was shortened by 5 bases and J by 5 bases, with 5 bases between the two germline ends. CDR3 residues: CASSQGDTQYF. Written as DNA, the CDR3 is TGTGCCAGCAGCCAAGGAGATACGCAGTATTTT.

This clonotype has only a few counts. The chain uses TRBV9 and TRBJ2-3, with D perhaps matching TRBD1 (5 bases). CDR1 and CDR2 (germline): SGDLS, YYNGEE. Trimming shortened V by 1 base and J by 2 bases, and 17 bases separated the two germline ends. CDR3 length equals 17 residues. CDR3 loop: CASSVSISNRNTDTQYF. CDR3 sequence (DNA): TGTGCCAGCAGCGTATCGATCTCCAACAGGAACACAGATACGCAGTATTTT.

The sample holds a few counts of this clonotype. The chain has TRBV30 and TRBJ1-5, with D unresolved. The CDR3 covers 15 residues. With 1 base removed from V and 4 bases from J, the gap between germline ends came to 14 bases. From germline, CDR1 is GTSNPN and CDR2 SVGIG (reference sequence). CDR3: CAWSGRSHLNQPQHF. Written as DNA, the CDR3 is TGTGCCTGGAGTGGTCGGAGTCACCTTAATCAGCCCCAGCATTTT.

The table lists this clonotype with a few counts. The chain carries TRBV20-1 and TRBJ1-2; unclear D gene. This CDR3 spans 11 amino acids. The ends were cut back, 6 bases at V and 10 bases at J, with 15 bases in the middle. The germline CDR1 and CDR2 sequences are DFQATT and SNEGSKA (reference sequence). CDR3 residues: CSANSLEIYTF. CDR3 sequence (DNA): TGCAGTGCCAACTCACTAGAAATCTACACCTTC.

This clonotype was counted a few times. The rearrangement joins TRBV5-6 to TRBJ2-3; 7 bases are shared with TRBD2. The CDR3 extends over 13 amino acids. Germline loops: CDR1 SGHDT, CDR2 YYEEEE. The ends lost 5 bases at V and 4 bases at J; junction bases unmatched: 4. The DNA for the CDR3 is TGTGCCAGCAGGTGGCGGGGGTCAGATACGCAGTATTTT. Amino acids: CASRWRGSDTQYF.

Ten or more counts support this clonotype. The chain employs TRBV6-2 or TRBV6-3 and TRBJ2-2; 7 bases fit TRBD1. Germline V CDR1 and CDR2: MNHEY, SVGEGT. The junction had 3 bases not matched to a gene; V was cut back by 5 bases and J by 6 bases. The CDR3 has 13 residues. CDR3 residues: CASSPQGAGELFF. The CDR3 region has the DNA TGTGCCAGCAGTCCGCAGGGGGCCGGGGAGCTGTTTTTT.

Sample share makes this clonotype large. The rearrangement joins TRBV5-1 to TRBJ1-1; 8 bases match TRBD1. CDR1 SGHRS and CDR2 YFSETQ come from the germline V gene. The CDR3 has 13 residues. The V and J ends lost 2 bases and 5 bases, in that order; junction bases with no gene match: 2. The CDR3 nucleotides are TGCGCCAGCAGCTTCGGACAGGGAACTGAAGCTTTCTTT. This sequence encodes CASSFGQGTEAFF.

The chain uses TRBV20-1 and TRBJ1-1, with D possibly being TRBD1 (5 bases). CDR3 length: 12 amino acids. Germline loops: CDR1 DFQATT, CDR2 SNEGSKA (reference sequence). V gave up 2 bases and J gave up 11 bases, with 15 bases separating them. The DNA of the CDR3 is TGCAGTGCTAGATGGGGCACCGAGCCTGCTTTCTTT. It yields the protein CSARWGTEPAFF.

This clonotype came up a few times. The chain couples TRBV27 to TRBJ2-4; D gene ambiguous. V lost 5 bases, J lost 0 bases, and 14 bases lay in between. From germline, CDR1 is MNHEY and CDR2 SMNVEV (reference sequence). This CDR3 region has 16 residues. CDR3 loop: CASSPPGLLAKNIQYF. CDR3 in DNA: TGTGCCAGCAGTCCGCCGGGCCTTCTAGCCAAAAACATTCAGTACTTC.

This clonotype showed up just a few times. The chain uses TRBV9 and TRBJ2-5, with D possibly matching TRBD2 (7 bases). The germline V gene encodes CDR1 SGDLS and CDR2 YYNGEE. The length of the CDR3 is 17 residues. V lost 4 bases and J lost 3, with 22 bases in between. The CDR3 bases are TGTGCCAGCAGCCCCTCACCATGGGGCGGGGGCAAAGAGACCCAGTACTTC. Translated: CASSPSPWGGGKETQYF.

The chain joins TRBV5-4 to TRBJ1-6; D gene uncertain. CDR1 and CDR2 from the germline V gene are SGHNT and YYREEE (reference sequence). V lost 4 bases and J 10 bases, leaving 21 bases between the germline ends. CDR3 length: 16 residues. This CDR3 is CASSHGLGRLVSPLHF. The DNA for the CDR3 is TGTGCCAGCAGCCACGGACTGGGCCGTCTGGTGTCACCCCTCCACTTT.

The chain couples TRBV20-1 to TRBJ1-5; D not resolved. Trimming removed 3 bases from V and 7 bases from J, with 16 bases in between. CDR3 size: 14 residues. CDR1 is DFQATT, CDR2 SNEGSKA, per germline (reference sequence). The CDR3 bases are TGCAGTGCTAGGGGTCGACCCGCCTGGCAGCCCCAGCATTTT. This encodes CSARGRPAWQPQHF.

This clonotype was observed at least ten times. The DNA for the CDR3 is TGTGCCAGCAGCTTTACGCGGCAAGGTGGCTACACCTTC. Protein sequence: CASSFTRQGGYTF. The V call is TRBV5-5, the J call TRBJ1-2; no clear D. The germline CDR1 and CDR2 sequences are SGHKS and YYEKEE (reference sequence). V lost 2 bases to trimming and J lost 7 bases, with 12 bases between them. The CDR3 extends over 13 amino acids.